One TCR beta chain is described in this entry. The antigen remains undetermined. Nominally healthy donors were sampled, though unrecorded immune exposures were likely. These data belong to a study of cytomegalovirus exposure and HLA in healthy donors. Primers included in the PCR were 60 Vbeta and 13 Jbeta primers. Sequencing was performed with immunoSEQ multiplex PCR; in TCRdb, only in-frame clones are kept and a portion is missing. The sample lists 150,000 to 200,000 clones, roughly 85% occurring once. Points from the study as a whole: The study assumed roughly uniform donor sequencing depth for presence/absence analyses. Later on, a genetic analysis was performed. It linked a missense variant in DCLRE1C with V- and J-gene trimming of TCR beta. According to the study, approximately 150 TCR beta chains were cytomegalovirus-associated.

CDR3 length: 13 amino acids. Germline CDR1 reads SGHDN; CDR2 reads FVKESK. The junction had 2 bases not matched to a gene; V was cut back by 6 bases and J by 4 bases. Input material: PBMCs. The source is a woman aged 25 to 39 in good health and CMV-seropositive. V gene TRBV14 combines with J gene TRBJ1-1; TRBD1 agrees at 10 bases. The chain's CDR3 is CASSRTGGTEAFF. CDR3 nucleotide sequence: TGTGCCAGCAGTCGGACAGGGGGCACTGAAGCTTTCTTT.